The entry below gives a single TCR beta chain sequence along with its context. The entry originates in a study of blood T cell repertoires in COVID-19. Study as a whole: Whether acute or convalescent, the COVID-19 samples came from the United States, Italy and Spain. T cells, B-cell-depleted T cells, or PBMCs provided the cDNA or gDNA that served as material.

CDR3 length equals 14 residues. CDR1 and CDR2 (germline): SGHNT, YYREEE (reference sequence). V dropped 1 base and J dropped 5; count of bases not matched to a gene: 3. Methods used by the authors: The authors estimated nucleated cell counts from reference gene primer amplification. Sequencing was performed with immunoSEQ multiplex PCR; in TCRdb, only in-frame clones are kept and a portion is missing. For V, J and clone size, that table is used; D and trimming come from the DNA. Of 75,000 to 100,000 clones listed, approximately 87% are singletons. The sequence derives from a human donor with acute or convalescent COVID-19. The donor label of this sample is uncertain. The rearrangement links TRBV5-4 to TRBJ2-1; 7 bases match TRBD1. The sample comprised peripheral blood. In DNA form, the CDR3 reads TGTGCCAGCAGCTTGACAGGGGAACACAATGAGCAGTTCTTC. The encoded protein is CASSLTGEHNEQFF.